One T cell receptor beta chain is described in this entry. The TCR beta repertoire was assessed by survey-level immunoSEQ sequencing. Clones were sequenced by immunoSEQ multiplex PCR, and TCRdb holds only the in-frame ones, with some missing. The sample contains about 68,000 clones, roughly 93% of which appear only once. The CDR3 has 15 residues. From germline, CDR1 is MDHEN and CDR2 SYDVKM. V was trimmed by 7 bases and J by 2 bases, leaving 17 bases between them. The TCR originated in a middle-aged man with rheumatoid arthritis. The sequencing input was PBMCs. The chain uses TRBV28 and TRBJ2-5; no clear D gene. The CDR3 loop reads CASTDLRSIQETQYF. CDR3 bases: TGTGCCAGCACAGACCTCCGGAGCATACAAGAGACCCAGTACTTC.